The next 31 T cell receptor beta chains were all read from a single sample in a study of cytomegalovirus exposure and HLA in healthy donors. Researchers ran the PCR with 60 Vbeta and 13 Jbeta primers. The assay was immunoSEQ multiplex PCR, and TCRdb's table has in-frame clones only and misses some. Altogether roughly 160,000 clones are present, 80% to 90% being singletons, with the ten largest covering about 10%. The sequenced material came from PBMCs. These receptors were obtained from a man aged 50-59 years in good health and CMV-seropositive.

The J gene is TRBJ1-2, the V gene TRBV11-3; 7 bases fit TRBD1. This CDR3 has 11 amino acids. From germline, CDR1 is SGHNT and CDR2 YENEEA. V was pared by 8 bases and J by 10 bases, with 7 bases of the junction left unmatched. CDR3 region: CASDRVFVYTF. Written as DNA, the CDR3 is TGTGCCAGCGACAGGGTATTCGTCTACACCTTC.

The genes are TRBV28 and TRBJ2-7, with D perhaps matching TRBD1 (6 bases). Germline assignment: CDR1 MDHEN and CDR2 SYDVKM. The V end was cut by 3 bases, the J end by 3 bases, with 12 bases between. This CDR3 is 14 amino acids long. CDR3 sequence: CASSLTGVVYEQYF. The CDR3 region has the DNA TGTGCCAGCAGTTTGACAGGAGTGGTCTACGAGCAGTACTTC.

The sample holds one count of this clone. The chain employs TRBV10-3 and TRBJ2-7; possible D gene TRBD2, 5 bases. CDR1 ENHRY and CDR2 SYGVKD come from the germline V gene. V lost 3 bases and J 7 bases, leaving 7 bases between the germline ends. CDR3 length equals 11 residues. As DNA, the CDR3 is TGTGCCATCAGTGACGGGGAAGAGCAGTACTTC. This sequence encodes CAISDGEEQYF.

This CDR3 is CASSLSNSGGFNEQYF. The DNA of the CDR3 is TGTGCCAGCAGCTTATCCAATTCGGGGGGGTTCAACGAGCAGTACTTC. V gene TRBV7-8 combines with J gene TRBJ2-7; 8 bases agree with TRBD2. Germline loops: CDR1 SGHVS, CDR2 FQNEAQ. After removal of 2 bases from V and 5 bases from J, the junction contained 11 bases not matched to a gene. This CDR3 has 16 amino acids.

This chain joins TRBV29-1 and TRBJ1-2; 9 nucleotides match TRBD1. The CDR3 is 11 residues long. Trimming cost V 3 bases and J 7 bases; bases outside gene matches: 0. Germline V lookup: CDR1 SQVTM, CDR2 ANQGSEA. Here the CDR3 reads CSVETGGGYTF. In DNA form, the CDR3 reads TGCAGCGTTGAGACAGGGGGTGGCTACACCTTC.

The V call is TRBV7-9, the J call TRBJ1-5; possible D gene TRBD1, 6 bases. Germline values: CDR1 SEHNR, CDR2 FQNEAQ (reference sequence). V lost 1 base and J 7 bases, leaving 11 bases between the germline ends. This CDR3 has 14 residues. In DNA, the CDR3 is TGTGCCAGCAGCTTAGGGGGGCTCGGGCAGCCCCAGCATTTT. It codes for CASSLGGLGQPQHF.

The chain links TRBV9 to TRBJ2-1; TRBD2 matches at 9 bases. The length of the CDR3 is 12 residues. The trim removed 6 bases at V and 6 bases at J, leaving 1 base unmatched. CDR1 SGDLS and CDR2 YYNGEE come from the germline V gene. Here the CDR3 reads CASTREGNEQFF. Here the CDR3 DNA reads TGTGCCAGCACGCGGGAGGGCAATGAGCAGTTCTTC.

J is TRBJ1-1 and V is TRBV4-2, with 9 nucleotides matching TRBD1. The CDR3 is 16 residues long. After removal of 5 bases from V and 0 bases from J, the junction contained 7 bases not matched to a gene. The germline gives CDR1 LGHNA, CDR2 YNFKEQ. The CDR3 DNA is TGTGCCAGCAGCAAGACAGGGGGGCCGATGAACACTGAAGCTTTCTTT. Translation gives CASSKTGGPMNTEAFF.

The V call is TRBV10-3, the J call TRBJ1-1, with unresolved D. V was trimmed by 1 base and J by 1 base, leaving 10 bases between them. The length of the CDR3 is 15 residues. Germline V gene data show CDR1 as ENHRY and CDR2 as SYGVKD. CDR3 bases: TGTGCCATCAGTGAGTACGAGGGCGAGAACACTGAAGCTTTCTTT. This gives the protein CAISEYEGENTEAFF.

V usage is TRBV9 and J usage is TRBJ2-3, with no clear D. Trimming took off 1 base at V and 3 bases at J, with 6 bases between the two ends. Looked up from germline, CDR1 is SGDLS and CDR2 is YYNGEE. The CDR3 has 13 amino acids. The CDR3 region has the DNA TGTGCCAGCAGCGTACAAGCAACAGATACGCAGTATTTT. It encodes CASSVQATDTQYF.

The genes are TRBV6-1 and TRBJ1-2, with unresolved D. V gave up 0 bases and J gave up 5 bases, with 7 bases separating them. This CDR3 comprises 13 residues. The V gene's germline CDR1 is MNHNS and CDR2 SASEGT. Written as DNA, the CDR3 is TGTGCCAGCAGTGAAGCGTTTCAGTATGGCTACACCTTC. Translating gives CASSEAFQYGYTF.

This chain uses TRBV4-3 with TRBJ2-7; no firm D call. V lost 5 bases and J lost 2, with 10 bases in between. Germline CDR1 LGHNA, CDR2 YSLEER. The CDR3 extends over 13 amino acids. The CDR3 nucleotides are TGCGCCAGCAGCTTAGGCACAGCCTACGAGCAGTACTTC. Protein sequence: CASSLGTAYEQYF.

The V gene is TRBV14, the J gene TRBJ1-2; no definite D call. V was cut by 2 bases and J by 7 bases, with 11 bases left in between. The CDR3 has 13 residues. Germline CDR1 SGHDN, CDR2 FVKESK. This CDR3 is CASSQSGSGGYTF. DNA for the CDR3: TGTGCCAGCAGCCAATCTGGGAGTGGTGGCTACACCTTC. Drawing the rest from reference TRBV14 and TRBJ1-2, the complete variable domain is EAGVTQFPSHSVIEKGQTVTLRCDPISGHDNLYWYRRVMGKEIKFLLHFVKESKQDESGMPNNRFLAERTGGTYSTLKVQPAELEDSGVYFCASSQSGSGGYTFGSGTRLTVV.

This sequence joins TRBV7-2 and TRBJ1-4; 9 nucleotides agree with TRBD1. V lost 11 bases and J lost 7; bases outside the gene matches: 8. This CDR3 contains 13 residues. Germline V gene lookup returns CDR1 SGHTA and CDR2 FQGNSA. The CDR3 loop reads CAVQDRGSEKLFF. The CDR3, as DNA: TGTGCCGTCCAGGACAGGGGAAGTGAAAAACTGTTTTTT.

This rearrangement joins TRBV19 to TRBJ1-5, with TRBD1 identical over 7 bases. With V trimmed by 9 bases and J by 5 bases, 7 bases remained unmatched. The CDR3 covers 13 residues. Germline CDR1 reads LNHDA; CDR2 reads SQIVND (reference sequence). DNA for the CDR3: TGTGCCAGCCAGTGGCAGGGGGATCAGCCCCAGCATTTT. Amino acid sequence: CASQWQGDQPQHF.

This rearrangement joins TRBV9 to TRBJ2-7; D is unresolved. Looked up from germline, CDR1 is SGDLS and CDR2 is YYNGEE. The CDR3 contains 14 residues. Trimming pared 2 bases from V and 4 bases from J, leaving 13 bases between. The CDR3 DNA follows: TGTGCCAGCAGCGTCCAGACTGGTCCTTACGAGCAGTACTTC. Translating it yields CASSVQTGPYEQYF.

V is TRBV28 and J is TRBJ2-2, with 11 bases lining up with TRBD1. In germline, CDR1 is MDHEN, CDR2 SYDVKM. There are 16 residues in the CDR3. V dropped 4 bases and J dropped 5; count of bases not matched to a gene: 6. The chain's CDR3 is CASSYAGTGGTGELFF. The CDR3 DNA reads as TGTGCCAGCAGTTACGCCGGGACAGGGGGGACCGGGGAGCTGTTTTTT.

V is TRBV7-2 and J is TRBJ2-7; 7 bases fit TRBD1. Per germline, CDR1 SGHTA and CDR2 FQGNSA. V lost 5 bases, J lost 3 bases, and 7 bases stayed unmatched. The CDR3 is made up of 14 amino acids. This CDR3 reads CASSPPGQLYEQYF. CDR3 DNA sequence: TGTGCCAGCAGCCCACCGGGACAGCTCTACGAGCAGTACTTC.

The chain employs TRBV7-9 and TRBJ1-6; 7 nucleotides match TRBD1. This CDR3 is 15 amino acids long. Germline V gene lookup returns CDR1 SEHNR and CDR2 FQNEAQ (reference sequence). V gave up 5 bases and J gave up 8 bases; unmatched junction bases: 9. The CDR3 bases are TGTGCCAGCAGCCCGACGACAGGGTCTCATTCACCCCTCCACTTT. This sequence encodes CASSPTTGSHSPLHF.

V and J are TRBV10-1 and TRBJ2-3, with 8 bases matching TRBD1. CDR3 length equals 18 residues. Germline lookup yields CDR1 WNHNN and CDR2 SYGVQD (reference sequence). V shed 6 bases, J shed 2 bases, and the junction held 16 bases outside the gene matches. This chain's CDR3 is CASSYDRGRRGDTDTQYF. The CDR3 DNA reads TGCGCCAGCAGCTATGACAGGGGAAGACGAGGGGACACAGATACGCAGTATTTT.

The chain combines TRBV5-1 with TRBJ1-1; 10 bases match TRBD1. V lost 4 bases and J lost 4; bases outside the gene matches: 4. In germline, CDR1 is SGHRS, CDR2 YFSETQ. CDR3 size: 14 residues. CDR3 DNA: TGCGCCAGCAGCCCGACAGGGGGCGGCACTGAAGCTTTCTTT. This gives the protein CASSPTGGGTEAFF.

The chain recombines TRBV9 with TRBJ2-7; 8 nucleotides line up with TRBD2. Germline CDR1 SGDLS, CDR2 YYNGEE. V lost 1 base to trimming and J lost 3 bases; unmatched junction nucleotides: 6. There are 15 residues in the CDR3. DNA of the CDR3: TGTGCCAGCAGCGTAACGGGAGGGCCTGACTACGAGCAGTACTTC. It codes for CASSVTGGPDYEQYF.

The chain has TRBV7-2 and TRBJ2-2; D may be TRBD2 (6 bases). Germline V gene data show CDR1 as SGHTA and CDR2 as FQGNSA. The CDR3 is 14 amino acids. Trimming stripped 5 bases from V and 5 bases from J, with 12 bases between. The CDR3 region is CASSRGTLTGELFF. CDR3 sequence (DNA): TGTGCCAGCAGCCGCGGGACTTTGACCGGGGAGCTGTTTTTT.

V usage is TRBV5-1 and J usage is TRBJ1-4, with unresolved D. Germline-derived CDR1 and CDR2 are SGHRS and YFSETQ. The CDR3 is 14 amino acids. V was trimmed by 1 base and J by 5 bases, leaving 9 bases between them. This chain's CDR3 is CASSLSTVNEKLFF. CDR3 bases: TGCGCCAGCAGCTTGTCGACTGTGAATGAAAAACTGTTTTTT.

The chain is built from TRBV11-3 and TRBJ2-3, with 11 bases that match TRBD2. After removal of 3 bases from V and 10 bases from J, the junction contained 9 bases not matched to a gene. The CDR3 runs to 15 residues. Germline V gives CDR1 SGHNT, CDR2 YENEEA. This CDR3 is CASSFSGGALVPQYF. Written as DNA, the CDR3 is TGTGCCAGCAGCTTTAGCGGGGGGGCCTTAGTCCCGCAGTATTTT.

The chain recombines TRBV27 with TRBJ2-1; TRBD2 agrees at 8 bases. The germline gives CDR1 MNHEY, CDR2 SMNVEV (reference sequence). CDR3 length: 16 amino acids. Trimming at V came to 0 bases and at J to 8 bases, leaving 9 bases not matched to a gene. The CDR3 is CASSLSGSGTADEQFF. Here the CDR3 DNA reads TGTGCCAGCAGTTTATCGGGTAGCGGGACTGCGGATGAGCAGTTCTTC.

The V call is TRBV28, the J call TRBJ1-1, with a weak D call TRBD1 (5 bases). The length of the CDR3 is 14 residues. CDR1 is MDHEN and CDR2 is SYDVKM in the germline V gene. V lost 0 bases to trimming and J lost 6 bases, with 11 bases between them. The CDR3 reads CASSLWGGGSEAFF. The CDR3 DNA is TGTGCCAGCAGTTTATGGGGGGGAGGGTCTGAAGCTTTCTTT.

The gene calls are TRBV6-5 and TRBJ2-7; 11 bases match TRBD2. Per the germline V gene, CDR1 is MNHEY and CDR2 is SVGAGI. The ends lost 6 bases at V and 0 bases at J; junction bases unmatched: 4. The CDR3 sequence is 15 residues long. CDR3 loop: CASSQLAGVSYEQYF. CDR3 bases: TGTGCCAGCAGCCAACTAGCGGGAGTCTCCTACGAGCAGTACTTC.

The V and J genes are TRBV6-1 and TRBJ2-1; 7 bases match TRBD1. The CDR3 extends over 15 amino acids. Germline loops: CDR1 MNHNS, CDR2 SASEGT. After removal of 5 bases from V and 6 bases from J, the junction contained 10 bases not matched to a gene. CDR3 nucleotide sequence: TGTGCCAGCAGTCCCACAGGGGATCTCTCCAATGAGCAGTTCTTC. Its protein is CASSPTGDLSNEQFF.

The J gene is TRBJ1-2, the V gene TRBV9; D uncertain. The CDR3 totals 13 residues. Trimming removed 2 bases from V and 5 bases from J, with 10 bases in between. Germline V gene sequence: CDR1 SGDLS, CDR2 YYNGEE. CDR3 loop: CASSVEGRYGYTF. CDR3 coding DNA: TGTGCCAGCAGCGTCGAGGGCCGTTATGGCTACACCTTC.

DNA of the CDR3: TGCAGCGCGATACAGGGGGGAGGTAGCTACGAGCAGTACTTC. Translating gives CSAIQGGGSYEQYF. The chain recombines TRBV29-1 with TRBJ2-7; 8 positions agree with TRBD1. V was clipped by 7 bases and J by 3 bases; unmatched bases: 11. The CDR3 has 14 residues. The germline gives CDR1 SQVTM, CDR2 ANQGSEA.